The present T cell receptor (beta chain) was sequenced within a study of blood T cell repertoires in COVID-19. At the level of the study: The cDNA or gDNA used as material had been derived from T cells, B-cell-depleted T cells, or PBMCs.

This clone appeared once. Assay: immunoSEQ multiplex PCR; the TCRdb copy retains only in-frame clones and omits some. Seen here are 130,000 to 150,000 clones, approximately 83% observed once, and the top ten hold 8%. Sequenced material: peripheral blood. This receptor was identified in a woman aged 60-75 years with COVID-19, enrolled during active disease.

CDR3 sequence: CASMDGQGASGYTF. DNA for the CDR3: TGTGCCAGCATGGATGGACAGGGGGCTTCTGGCTACACCTTC. V usage is TRBV27 and J usage is TRBJ1-2; 11 positions match TRBD1. The CDR3 runs 14 residues. V shed 7 bases, J shed 7 bases, and the junction held 8 bases outside the gene matches. Germline V gene lookup returns CDR1 MNHEY and CDR2 SMNVEV (reference sequence).